The 26 T cell receptor beta chains below all came from one sample that was sequenced in a study of identical twins. Each CDR3 protein gets one entry after TCRdb re-called the 5' RACE reads with MiXCR. This sample has 700,000 or so distinct CDR3 sequences; approximately 21% occur once, and the top ten carry roughly 4%. This sample was also put to use in a study of T cells expressing NK-cell markers.

The sequenced material came from PBMCs. These receptors were taken from a woman between 18 and 30 years old in good health.

Only a few counts were recorded for this clonotype. This chain links TRBV5-1 with TRBJ2-7; D might be TRBD1 or TRBD2, each matching 5 bases. The germline V gene has CDR1 SGHRS and CDR2 YFSETQ. V gave up 4 bases and J gave up 2 bases, with 10 bases separating them. The CDR3 extends over 13 amino acids. The CDR3 loop reads CASSRDAAYEQYF. The CDR3 DNA sequence: TGCGCCAGCAGCCGGGACGCCGCCTACGAGCAGTACTTC.

This chain links TRBV5-5 with TRBJ1-2; D call uncertain. CDR3 length equals 11 residues. Germline CDR1 is SGHKS and CDR2 is YYEKEE (reference sequence). The germline V and J ends were trimmed by 2 bases and 8 bases, with 7 bases remaining between them. The CDR3, as DNA: TGTGCCAGCAGCTTCAAGTGGGGCTACACCTTC. The encoded protein is CASSFKWGYTF.

This clonotype was counted a few times. The chain is built from TRBV5-1 and TRBJ2-2; TRBD1 matches 10 bases. This CDR3 region has 16 residues. The V and J ends lost 4 bases and 8 bases, in that order; junction bases with no gene match: 11. Germline CDR1 is SGHRS and CDR2 is YFSETQ. CDR3 in DNA: TGCGCCAGCAGCCCATGGACAGGGGGTGTTGTAGGGGAGCTGTTTTTT. This gives the protein CASSPWTGGVVGELFF.

This chain connects TRBV18 to TRBJ2-5, with a weak D call TRBD2 (7 bases). V was cut by 4 bases and J by 4 bases, with 19 bases left in between. This CDR3 comprises 16 residues. From germline, CDR1 is KGHSH and CDR2 LQKENI. The CDR3 spells CASSLSRGARGETQYF. CDR3 nucleotide sequence: TGTGCCAGCTCACTCAGCCGGGGGGCGCGAGGAGAGACCCAGTACTTC.

The chain recombines TRBV9 with TRBJ2-2; D is unclear. This CDR3 contains 17 residues. Between the trimmed V and J ends, which lost 6 bases and 6 bases, there was a span of 24 bases. The germline gives CDR1 SGDLS, CDR2 YYNGEE. CDR3 sequence: CASKDGEADQLAGELFF. The CDR3 DNA is TGTGCCAGCAAGGACGGTGAGGCCGACCAGCTTGCCGGGGAGCTGTTTTTT.

This rearrangement joins TRBV3-1 to TRBJ2-7; 9 bases are shared with TRBD2. Germline lookup yields CDR1 LGHDT and CDR2 YNNKEL (reference sequence). V was pared by 5 bases and J by 4 bases, with 6 bases of the junction left unmatched. The CDR3 contains 14 residues. The CDR3 DNA follows: TGTGCCAGCAGCACGACTAGCGGATGGTACGAGCAGTACTTC. Protein: CASSTTSGWYEQYF.

This clonotype was counted between two and nine times. The V and J genes are TRBV20-1 and TRBJ2-7; 12 bases are shared with TRBD2. The V segment lost 6 bases and the J segment 5 bases; nucleotides outside the gene matches: 8. Germline CDR1 DFQATT, CDR2 SNEGSKA (reference sequence). This CDR3 region has 14 residues. The CDR3 here is CSALSSGRAHEQYF. As DNA, the CDR3 is TGCAGTGCCCTTTCTAGCGGGAGGGCCCACGAGCAGTACTTC.

The chain recombines TRBV29-1 with TRBJ1-4; weak D call: TRBD1 (5 bases). Trimming shortened V by 1 base and J by 3 bases, and 15 bases separated the two germline ends. The V gene's germline CDR1 is SQVTM and CDR2 ANQGSEA. CDR3 size: 16 residues. The CDR3 DNA sequence: TGCAGCGTTGAAGTTTTCGGGGCGGATCCTAATGAAAAACTGTTTTTT. As protein: CSVEVFGADPNEKLFF.

This clonotype was counted a few times. The chain carries TRBV5-1 and TRBJ1-2, with 10 positions matching TRBD1. Germline loops: CDR1 SGHRS, CDR2 YFSETQ. The CDR3 extends over 15 amino acids. V lost 3 bases to trimming and J lost 4 bases; unmatched junction nucleotides: 6. The DNA for the CDR3 is TGCGCCAGCAGCTCCGGACAGGGGGTCAGCTATGGCTACACCTTC. Its protein product is CASSSGQGVSYGYTF.

This clonotype has more than one count but fewer than ten. The chain is built from TRBV6-2 or TRBV6-3 and TRBJ2-1, with TRBD2 as a possible D gene (6 bases). Looked up from germline, CDR1 is MNHEY and CDR2 is SVGEGT. V lost 2 bases and J lost 3, with 11 bases in between. CDR3 length: 15 amino acids. CDR3 sequence reads: CASSYGGTFYNEQFF. CDR3 bases: TGTGCCAGCAGTTACGGCGGGACCTTCTACAATGAGCAGTTCTTC.

This clonotype was counted at least ten times. The rearrangement links TRBV11-2 to TRBJ2-3; D is undetermined. There are 14 residues in the CDR3. Germline V lookup: CDR1 SGHAT, CDR2 FQNNGV. Trimming took off 5 bases at V and 4 bases at J, with 13 bases between the two ends. The CDR3 here is CASSPTALADTQYF. The CDR3 DNA reads as TGTGCCAGCAGCCCCACGGCGCTCGCAGATACGCAGTATTTT.

V usage is TRBV9 and J usage is TRBJ2-6; D possibly corresponds to TRBD2 (7 bases). CDR3 length: 16 amino acids. From germline, CDR1 is SGDLS and CDR2 YYNGEE. Trimming took 0 bases from V and 4 from J, leaving 11 bases between them. The CDR3 region is CASSVEGGPGANVLTF. The CDR3 region has the DNA TGTGCCAGCAGCGTAGAGGGGGGGCCCGGGGCCAACGTCCTGACTTTC.

The rearrangement joins TRBV12-3 or TRBV12-4 to TRBJ1-4; 7 positions agree with TRBD1. The J segment lost 7 bases and the V segment lost 6 bases, leaving 8 bases of the junction unmatched. The CDR3 is 14 amino acids. DNA of the CDR3: TGTGCCAGCAGCCTTAGCAGGGGGGGTGAAAAACTGTTTTTT. Its translation: CASSLSRGGEKLFF.

The sample holds a few counts of this clonotype. The V call is TRBV2, the J call TRBJ2-7; 8 bases match TRBD2. CDR1 is SNHLY, CDR2 FYNNEI, per germline. The CDR3 has 16 residues. V shed 4 bases and J 0 bases; nucleotides not matched to a gene: 8. The CDR3 is CASSVGLAGSSYEQYF. CDR3 nucleotides: TGTGCCAGCAGTGTCGGACTAGCAGGAAGCTCCTACGAGCAGTACTTC.

In its sample, this clonotype was seen a few times. The gene calls are TRBV5-6 and TRBJ2-1; tentatively, D is TRBD1 or TRBD2 (5 bases each). The germline CDR1 and CDR2 sequences are SGHDT and YYEEEE. Trimming pared 1 base from V and 6 bases from J, leaving 14 bases between. This CDR3 spans 15 amino acids. CDR3 loop: CASSLRGPPGNEQFF. Here the CDR3 DNA reads TGTGCCAGCAGCTTGAGGGGACCGCCAGGCAATGAGCAGTTCTTC.

A few counts support this clonotype. The chain employs TRBV7-9 and TRBJ1-2; no clear D. The CDR3 totals 10 residues. Trimming pared 6 bases from V and 8 bases from J, leaving 7 bases between. CDR1 is SEHNR and CDR2 is FQNEAQ in the germline V gene (reference sequence). The CDR3 sequence is CASSTIGYTF. CDR3 in DNA: TGTGCCAGCAGTACGATAGGCTACACCTTC.

The chain joins TRBV12-3 or TRBV12-4 to TRBJ1-2, with TRBD1 matching 12 bases. The J segment lost 8 bases and the V segment lost 5 bases, leaving 6 bases of the junction unmatched. This CDR3 spans 14 amino acids. In DNA form, the CDR3 reads TGTGCCAGCAGTCCAGGGACAGGGGGCGAAGGCTACACCTTC. It codes for CASSPGTGGEGYTF.

This clonotype turned up a few times. The rearrangement joins TRBV3-1 to TRBJ2-1, with TRBD2 matching over 10 bases. V shed 1 base and J 9 bases; nucleotides not matched to a gene: 9. Germline V gives CDR1 LGHDT, CDR2 YNNKEL (reference sequence). This CDR3 spans 16 amino acids. CDR3 sequence (DNA): TGTGCCAGCAGCCAAGGATATGCTAGCGGGGGTACTGAGCAGTTCTTC. Its translation is CASSQGYASGGTEQFF.

The chain couples TRBV18 to TRBJ1-2; D not resolved. V lost 2 bases and J lost 8, with 12 bases in between. CDR3 length equals 13 residues. Looked up from germline, CDR1 is KGHSH and CDR2 is LQKENI. CDR3 protein: CASSPKEDGGYTF. The CDR3 DNA sequence: TGTGCCAGCTCACCAAAGGAAGATGGGGGCTACACCTTC.

The sample holds a few counts of this clonotype. This sequence joins TRBV7-2 and TRBJ2-3; D is unclear. The CDR3 runs 15 residues. The ends were cut back, 1 base at V and 4 bases at J, with 12 bases in the middle. Germline-derived CDR1 and CDR2 are SGHTA and FQGNSA. Here the CDR3 reads CASSLVRDMADTQYF. CDR3 sequence (DNA): TGTGCCAGCAGCTTAGTTAGGGATATGGCAGATACGCAGTATTTT. Supplemented by reference TRBV7-2 and TRBJ2-3, the full variable domain reads GAGVSQSPSNKVTEKGKDVELRCDPISGHTALYWYRQSLGQGLEFLIYFQGNSAPDKSGLPSDRFSAERTGGSVSTLTIQRTQQEDSAVYLCASSLVRDMADTQYFGPGTRLTVL.

The rearrangement joins TRBV27 to TRBJ1-6, with D perhaps matching TRBD1 (6 bases). V was pared by 6 bases and J by 8 bases, with 20 bases between. The germline V gene has CDR1 MNHEY and CDR2 SMNVEV (reference sequence). The CDR3 covers 16 residues. The DNA of the CDR3 is TGTGCCAGCAGAGGAAGGAGGGGGGGTCCTGATTCACCCCTCCACTTT. Translated: CASRGRRGGPDSPLHF.

Written as DNA, the CDR3 is TGCGCCAGCAGCCAGTTTGCCCACCCGACGGTAGGCACTGAAGCTTTCTTT. Translation: CASSQFAHPTVGTEAFF. The chain carries TRBV4-1 and TRBJ1-1; D is unresolved. The V and J ends lost 3 bases and 4 bases respectively, with 21 bases between them. CDR3 length equals 17 residues. Germline lookup yields CDR1 MGHRA and CDR2 YSYEKL.

This clonotype was observed a handful of times. The V call is TRBV5-1, the J call TRBJ2-1, with 7 bases lining up with TRBD2. V dropped 7 bases and J dropped 3; count of bases not matched to a gene: 4. Germline lookup yields CDR1 SGHRS and CDR2 YFSETQ. CDR3 length: 13 residues. This chain's CDR3 is CASGPGGYNEQFF. CDR3 bases: TGCGCCAGCGGCCCGGGGGGCTACAATGAGCAGTTCTTC.

The chain couples TRBV5-1 to TRBJ2-3; 7 bases are shared with TRBD2. V lost 2 bases and J lost 6; bases outside the gene matches: 12. The CDR3 has 16 residues. Germline V CDR1 and CDR2: SGHRS, YFSETQ. The CDR3 DNA sequence: TGCGCCAGCAGCTTCGGTGGAGCTGGCGGGAGTGATACGCAGTATTTT. Translating gives CASSFGGAGGSDTQYF. Variable domain in full (rest from reference TRBV5-1 and TRBJ2-3): KAGVTQTPRYLIKTRGQQVTLSCSPISGHRSVSWYQQTPGQGLQFLFEYFSETQRNKGNFPGRFSGRQFSNSRSEMNVSTLELGDSALYLCASSFGGAGGSDTQYFGPGTRLTVL.

This chain joins TRBV4-3 and TRBJ1-4; D is undetermined. Germline CDR1 is LGHNA and CDR2 is YSLEER. The CDR3 totals 15 residues. Trimming stripped 1 base from V and 8 bases from J, with 14 bases between. CDR3 coding DNA: TGCGCCAGCAGCCAAGCTCTCGGGTCCAGCGAAAAACTGTTTTTT. Encoded protein: CASSQALGSSEKLFF.

The J gene is TRBJ2-1, the V gene TRBV27; the match to TRBD1 covers 8 bases. Germline CDR1 reads MNHEY; CDR2 reads SMNVEV (reference sequence). This CDR3 region has 16 residues. V gave up 6 bases and J gave up 7 bases; unmatched junction bases: 14. CDR3 loop: CASRQRGQGAENEQFF. The CDR3 region has the DNA TGTGCCAGCAGACAACGAGGGCAGGGGGCAGAGAATGAGCAGTTCTTC.